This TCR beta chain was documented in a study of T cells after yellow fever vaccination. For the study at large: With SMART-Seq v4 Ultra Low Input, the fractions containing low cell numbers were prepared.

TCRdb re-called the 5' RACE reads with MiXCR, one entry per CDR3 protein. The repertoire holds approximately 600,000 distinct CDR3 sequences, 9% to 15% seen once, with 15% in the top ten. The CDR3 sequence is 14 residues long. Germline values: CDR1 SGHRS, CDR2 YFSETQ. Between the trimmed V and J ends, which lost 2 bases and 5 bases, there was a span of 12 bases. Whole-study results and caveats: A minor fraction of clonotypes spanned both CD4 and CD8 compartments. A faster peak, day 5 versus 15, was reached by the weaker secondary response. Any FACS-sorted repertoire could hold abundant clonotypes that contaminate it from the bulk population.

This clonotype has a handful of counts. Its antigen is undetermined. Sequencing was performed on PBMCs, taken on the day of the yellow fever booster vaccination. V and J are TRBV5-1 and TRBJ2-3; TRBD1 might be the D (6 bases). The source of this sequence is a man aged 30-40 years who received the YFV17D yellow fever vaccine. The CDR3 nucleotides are TGCGCCAGCAGCTTTGCAGGGGTAGGAGATACGCAGTATTTT. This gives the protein CASSFAGVGDTQYF.